The clone carrying this T cell receptor beta chain was detected once. This specimen comes from a study of shared clonotypes between healthy human individuals. All the donors were Caucasian adults who lived in Nashville, Tennessee. Samples underwent the assay at deep level. TCRdb's copy holds only in-frame clones and misses some; the assay was immunoSEQ multiplex PCR. The profile shows under 1,100,000 clones, about four fifths of them singletons. The CDR3 spans 14 residues. After removal of 6 bases from V and 3 bases from J, the junction contained 2 bases not matched to a gene. The V gene's germline CDR1 is SSHAT and CDR2 FNYEAQ (reference sequence).

Sequencing was performed on memory CD4+ T cells from PBMCs. The subset: CD45RA-negative fraction. The receptor's source is a young man in good health. Some clones in this sample may be carry-over from other donors' samples. The genes are TRBV7-7 and TRBJ2-2; 9 bases align to TRBD1. The CDR3 loop reads CASSRDRDTGELFF. The CDR3 coding sequence is TGTGCCAGCAGTCGGGACAGGGACACCGGGGAGCTGTTTTTT.